A single sample is the source of the 19 T cell receptor beta chains below, sequenced in a study of T cells in Graves' hyperthyroidism and ophthalmopathy. The source material, RNA transcripts, was used to amplify TCR beta CDR3 regions. TCR CDR3 regions were first amplified by RT-PCR with HTBI primers. TCRdb reprocessed the multiplex PCR reads via MiXCR and lists one record per CDR3 protein. The sample lists 300,000 to 450,000 distinct CDR3 sequences, 25% occurring once. What was sequenced was blood. These receptors all come from a man aged 45-60 years with Graves' hyperthyroidism.

The chain joins TRBV3-1 to TRBJ2-7; 8 bases align to TRBD2. Losses at the gene ends were 11 bases for V and 6 bases for J; bases not matched to a gene: 9. In germline, CDR1 is LGHDT, CDR2 YNNKEL (reference sequence). The CDR3 loop spans 12 amino acids. The CDR3 DNA reads TGTGCCTCGGGGGGGGAGTCCCGCGAGCAGTACTTC. It translates to CASGGESREQYF.

The chain has TRBV28 and TRBJ2-7; no clear D gene. This CDR3 is built from 12 residues. CDR1 and CDR2 from the germline V gene are MDHEN and SYDVKM. Trimming removed 7 bases from V and 2 bases from J, with 9 bases in between. The DNA for the CDR3 is TGTGCCAGCAACCACGGAGCCTACGAGCAGTACTTC. It translates to CASNHGAYEQYF.

This clonotype was counted once. The chain employs TRBV7-2 and TRBJ2-6; D is perhaps TRBD2 (6 bases). CDR1 is SGHTA and CDR2 is FQGNSA in the germline V gene. This CDR3 contains 15 residues. The DNA of the CDR3 is TGTGCAACCCGGCGGGGTTCCTCTGGGGCCAACGTCCTGACTTTC. Protein sequence: CATRRGSSGANVLTF. The full variable domain, in which reference TRBV7-2 and TRBJ2-6 provide the parts outside the CDR3, is GAGVSQSPSNKVTEKGKDVELRCDPISGHTALYWYRQSLGQGLEFLIYFQGNSAPDKSGLPSDRFSAERTGGSVSTLTIQRTQQEDSAVYLCATRRGSSGANVLTFGAGSRLTVL.

This chain connects TRBV6-1 to TRBJ2-5, with 12 nucleotides matching TRBD2. V was pared by 5 bases and J by 5 bases, with 18 bases of the junction left unmatched. Germline lookup yields CDR1 MNHNS and CDR2 SASEGT. This CDR3 has 19 residues. The CDR3 coding sequence is TGTGCCAGCAGTCGACCGAGGACTAGCGGGGATCGCAGTTGGGAGACCCAGTACTTC. Its translation: CASSRPRTSGDRSWETQYF.

The chain links TRBV20-1 to TRBJ1-1; TRBD1 might be the D (6 bases). Germline CDR1 DFQATT, CDR2 SNEGSKA (reference sequence). The CDR3 length is 15 residues. Trimming took off 2 bases at V and 0 bases at J, with 13 bases between the two ends. CDR3 residues: CSARSGVLMNTEAFF. CDR3 nucleotide sequence: TGCAGTGCTAGATCAGGGGTCTTAATGAACACTGAAGCTTTCTTT.

The J gene is TRBJ2-5, the V gene TRBV14, with a tentative D call TRBD1 (5 bases). This CDR3 is 15 amino acids long. V was trimmed by 1 base and J by 1 base, leaving 10 bases between them. The V gene's germline CDR1 is SGHDN and CDR2 FVKESK. The CDR3 coding sequence is TGTGCCAGCAGCCAAGCCCAGGGTCTCCAAGAGACCCAGTACTTC. As protein: CASSQAQGLQETQYF.

This clonotype was seen repeatedly, ten times or more. J is TRBJ2-7 and V is TRBV6-1; TRBD1 might be the D (5 bases). V shed 4 bases and J shed 0 bases, with 10 bases lying between them. Germline values: CDR1 MNHNS, CDR2 SASEGT. The CDR3 consists of 14 residues. CDR3 sequence: CASSVSTASYEQYF. The CDR3 region has the DNA TGTGCCAGCAGTGTATCGACAGCCTCCTACGAGCAGTACTTC.

The sample holds many counts of this clonotype. Relative to the germline gene, one junction end is altered; a read error may explain this. The chain uses TRBV7-9 and TRBJ2-1, with D uncertain. The CDR3 runs to 11 residues. In germline, CDR1 is SEHNR, CDR2 FQNEAQ (reference sequence). This chain's CDR3 is CASSSNNEQFF. The CDR3 DNA is TGTGCCAGCAGCTCCAACAATGAGCAGTTCTTC.

This clonotype was counted ten times or more. The gene calls are TRBV7-3 and TRBJ2-1, with TRBD2 matching 11 bases. V was clipped by 1 base and J by 7 bases; unmatched bases: 3. The CDR3 covers 15 residues. In germline, CDR1 is SGHTA, CDR2 FQGTGA. The CDR3 bases are TGTGCCAGCAGCTTAAGACTAGCGGGAAGGAATGAGCAGTTCTTC. This gives the protein CASSLRLAGRNEQFF.

The V and J genes are TRBV28 and TRBJ1-1; TRBD1 matches 9 bases. The CDR3 spans 14 residues. The germline CDR1 and CDR2 sequences are MDHEN and SYDVKM. Losses at the gene ends were 8 bases for V and 8 bases for J; bases not matched to a gene: 12. Here the CDR3 DNA reads TGTGCCAGCCGGCCGGGACAGGGCCCCGGGGAAGCTTTCTTT. Encoded protein: CASRPGQGPGEAFF.

The chain combines TRBV5-1 with TRBJ2-2, with 11 positions matching TRBD2. There are 16 residues in the CDR3. Germline CDR1 is SGHRS and CDR2 is YFSETQ. The trim removed 2 bases at V and 4 bases at J, leaving 4 bases unmatched. In DNA form, the CDR3 reads TGCGCCAGCAGCTTAACTAGCGGGAGTGGCACCGGGGAGCTGTTTTTT. Translation gives CASSLTSGSGTGELFF.

J is TRBJ2-1 and V is TRBV3-1, with TRBD2 as a possible D gene (6 bases). This CDR3 has 13 amino acids. V lost 3 bases to trimming and J lost 6 bases, with 9 bases between them. Per germline, CDR1 LGHDT and CDR2 YNNKEL (reference sequence). CDR3 in DNA: TGTGCCAGCAGCCACGGGGGAGGCAATGAGCAGTTCTTC. Protein product: CASSHGGGNEQFF.

This clonotype came up many times. The chain carries TRBV11-2 and TRBJ2-3; D uncertain. V gave up 4 bases and J gave up 1 base, with 12 bases separating them. The germline CDR1 and CDR2 sequences are SGHAT and FQNNGV. The CDR3 totals 15 residues. As DNA, the CDR3 is TGTGCCAGCAGCTCTCGCAAAGGAGGCACAGATACGCAGTATTTT. Protein product: CASSSRKGGTDTQYF.

This chain connects TRBV28 to TRBJ2-2; D remains ambiguous. CDR3 size: 13 residues. Per the germline V gene, CDR1 is MDHEN and CDR2 is SYDVKM. With 5 bases removed from V and 7 bases from J, the gap between germline ends came to 11 bases. The CDR3: CASSPLTYGELFF. The CDR3 coding sequence is TGTGCCAGCAGTCCCCTCACTTACGGGGAGCTGTTTTTT.

This clonotype appeared a few times. The rearrangement joins TRBV10-3 to TRBJ1-1; TRBD1 is a possible D gene (5 bases). The CDR3 spans 14 residues. Trimming stripped 6 bases from V and 1 base from J, with 12 bases between. CDR1 is ENHRY and CDR2 is SYGVKD in the germline V gene. The CDR3 reads CAIRRDFSNTEAFF. CDR3 nucleotides: TGTGCCATCAGGCGGGACTTCTCGAACACTGAAGCTTTCTTT.

This clonotype was seen repeatedly, ten times or more. V usage is TRBV28 and J usage is TRBJ1-1, with 10 bases that match TRBD1. Germline V gene lookup returns CDR1 MDHEN and CDR2 SYDVKM. The CDR3 has 15 amino acids. The trim removed 5 bases at V and 5 bases at J, leaving 8 bases unmatched. The CDR3 loop is CASSPTTGGKTEAFF. CDR3 in DNA: TGTGCCAGCAGTCCGACGACAGGGGGCAAAACTGAAGCTTTCTTT.

This clonotype was counted ten times or more. V and J are TRBV2 and TRBJ2-7; D possibly corresponds to TRBD2 (6 bases). Germline assignment: CDR1 SNHLY and CDR2 FYNNEI. The V end was cut by 4 bases, the J end by 0 bases, with 13 bases between. This CDR3 is built from 15 residues. This chain's CDR3 is CASSVEGRPSYEQYF. The CDR3 DNA reads as TGTGCCAGCAGTGTGGAGGGGAGGCCCTCCTACGAGCAGTACTTC.

V usage is TRBV7-3 and J usage is TRBJ2-2; D remains ambiguous. In germline, CDR1 is SGHTA, CDR2 FQGTGA. The CDR3 contains 12 residues. Trimming removed 1 base from V and 6 bases from J, with 3 bases in between. The CDR3 DNA reads as TGTGCCAGCAGCTTAAAGGCCGGGGAGCTGTTTTTT. The encoded protein is CASSLKAGELFF. The full variable domain, completed using reference TRBV7-3 and TRBJ2-2, is GAGVSQTPSNKVTEKGKYVELRCDPISGHTALYWYRQSLGQGPEFLIYFQGTGAADDSGLPNDRFFAVRPEGSVSTLKIQRTERGDSAVYLCASSLKAGELFFGEGSRLTVL.

This clonotype occurred a few times. V is TRBV24-1 and J is TRBJ2-1; D perhaps matches TRBD2 (5 bases). The CDR3 length is 17 residues. Between the trimmed V and J ends, which lost 3 bases and 4 bases, there was a span of 18 bases. Germline V gene lookup returns CDR1 KGHDR and CDR2 SFDVKD. The CDR3 reads CATSDGGSGWGYNEQFF. CDR3 DNA: TGTGCCACCAGTGATGGTGGATCGGGATGGGGTTACAATGAGCAGTTCTTC.